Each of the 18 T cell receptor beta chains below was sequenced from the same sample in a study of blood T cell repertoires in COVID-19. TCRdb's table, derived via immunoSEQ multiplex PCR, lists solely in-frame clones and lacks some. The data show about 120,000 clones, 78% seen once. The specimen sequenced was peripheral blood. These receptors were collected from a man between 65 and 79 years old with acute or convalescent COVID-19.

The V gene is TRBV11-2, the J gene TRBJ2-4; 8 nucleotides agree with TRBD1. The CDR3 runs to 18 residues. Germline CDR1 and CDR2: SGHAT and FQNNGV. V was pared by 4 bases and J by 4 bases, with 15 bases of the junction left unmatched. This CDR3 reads CASSWGQVFQTRKNIQYF. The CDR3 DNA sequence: TGTGCCAGCAGCTGGGGACAGGTCTTTCAAACGAGAAAAAACATTCAGTACTTC.

The CDR3 loop is CATQAYNSPLHF. In nucleotides, the CDR3 is TGTGCGACACAAGCCTATAATTCACCCCTCCACTTT. This chain uses TRBV2 with TRBJ1-6; D not certain. The CDR3 totals 12 residues. Germline CDR1 and CDR2: SNHLY and FYNNEI.

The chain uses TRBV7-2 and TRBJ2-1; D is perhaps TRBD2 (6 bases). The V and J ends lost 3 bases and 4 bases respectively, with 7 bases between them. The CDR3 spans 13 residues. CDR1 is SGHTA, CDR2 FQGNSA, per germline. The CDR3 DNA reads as TGTGCCAGCAGCTTCAGCGGGTACAATGAGCAGTTCTTC. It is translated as CASSFSGYNEQFF. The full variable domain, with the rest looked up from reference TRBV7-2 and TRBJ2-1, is GAGVSQSPSNKVTEKGKDVELRCDPISGHTALYWYRQSLGQGLEFLIYFQGNSAPDKSGLPSDRFSAERTGGSVSTLTIQRTQQEDSAVYLCASSFSGYNEQFFGPGTRLTVL.

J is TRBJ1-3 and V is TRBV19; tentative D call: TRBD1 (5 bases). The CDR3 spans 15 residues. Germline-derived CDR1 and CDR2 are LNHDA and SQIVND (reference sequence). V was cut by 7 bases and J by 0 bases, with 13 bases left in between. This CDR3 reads CASIQTVDSGNTIYF. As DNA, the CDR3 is TGTGCCAGTATCCAGACAGTGGACTCTGGAAACACCATATATTTT. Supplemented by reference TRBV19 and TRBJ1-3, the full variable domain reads DGGITQSPKYLFRKEGQNVTLSCEQNLNHDAMYWYRQDPGQGLRLIYYSQIVNDFQKGDIAEGYSVSREKKESFPLTVTSAQKNPTAFYLCASIQTVDSGNTIYFGEGSWLTVV.

DNA of the CDR3: TGTGCCAGCAGTGACCCGGGACTAGCGGCGCCGCAGTACTTC. This encodes CASSDPGLAAPQYF. The chain employs TRBV6-1 and TRBJ2-7, with 11 bases lining up with TRBD2. Germline-derived CDR1 and CDR2 are MNHNS and SASEGT. The V and J ends lost 3 bases and 9 bases, in that order; junction bases with no gene match: 7. The CDR3 length is 14 residues.

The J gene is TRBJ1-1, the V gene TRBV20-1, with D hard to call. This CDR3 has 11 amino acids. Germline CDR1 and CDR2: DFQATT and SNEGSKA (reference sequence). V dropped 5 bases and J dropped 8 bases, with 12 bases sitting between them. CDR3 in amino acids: CSAYRGEEAFF. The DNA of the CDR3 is TGCAGTGCTTACCGGGGAGAAGAAGCTTTCTTT.

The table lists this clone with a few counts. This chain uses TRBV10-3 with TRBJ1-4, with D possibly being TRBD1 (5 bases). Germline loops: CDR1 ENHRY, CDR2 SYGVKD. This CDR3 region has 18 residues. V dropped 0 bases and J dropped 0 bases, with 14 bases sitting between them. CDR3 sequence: CAISESGRSFATNEKLFF. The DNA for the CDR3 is TGTGCCATCAGTGAGTCGGGGCGGAGCTTTGCAACTAATGAAAAACTGTTTTTT.

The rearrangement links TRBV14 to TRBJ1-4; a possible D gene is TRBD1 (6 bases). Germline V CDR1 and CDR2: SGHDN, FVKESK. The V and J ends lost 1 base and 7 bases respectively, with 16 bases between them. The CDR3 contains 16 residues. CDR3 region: CASSQVGTLTGEKLFF. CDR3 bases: TGTGCCAGCAGCCAAGTGGGGACACTGACAGGTGAAAAACTGTTTTTT.

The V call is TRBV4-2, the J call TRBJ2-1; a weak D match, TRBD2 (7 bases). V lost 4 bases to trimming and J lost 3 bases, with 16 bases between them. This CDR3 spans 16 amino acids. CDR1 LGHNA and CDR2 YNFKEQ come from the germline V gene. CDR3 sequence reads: CASSRGGGANYNEQFF. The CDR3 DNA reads TGTGCCAGCAGCCGTGGAGGGGGGGCTAACTACAATGAGCAGTTCTTC.

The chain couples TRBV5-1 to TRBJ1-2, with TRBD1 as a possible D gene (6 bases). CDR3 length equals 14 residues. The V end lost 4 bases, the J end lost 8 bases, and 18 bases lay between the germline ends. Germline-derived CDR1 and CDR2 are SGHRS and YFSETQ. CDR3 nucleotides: TGCGCCAGCAGCGCCGACAGGCTACTGGGCGGCTACACCTTC. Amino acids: CASSADRLLGGYTF.

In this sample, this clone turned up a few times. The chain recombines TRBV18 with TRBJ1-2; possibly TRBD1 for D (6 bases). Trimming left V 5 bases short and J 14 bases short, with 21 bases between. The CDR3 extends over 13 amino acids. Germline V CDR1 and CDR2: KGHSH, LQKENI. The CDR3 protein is CASSKRAGEYGTF. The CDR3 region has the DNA TGTGCCAGCTCAAAAAGGGCAGGGGAATACGGTACCTTC. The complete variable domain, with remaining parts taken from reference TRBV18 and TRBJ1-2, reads NAGVMQNPRHLVRRRGQEARLRCSPMKGHSHVYWYRQLPEEGLKFMVYLQKENIIDESGMPKERFSAEFPKEGPSILRIQQVVRGDSAAYFCASSKRAGEYGTFGSGTRLTVV.

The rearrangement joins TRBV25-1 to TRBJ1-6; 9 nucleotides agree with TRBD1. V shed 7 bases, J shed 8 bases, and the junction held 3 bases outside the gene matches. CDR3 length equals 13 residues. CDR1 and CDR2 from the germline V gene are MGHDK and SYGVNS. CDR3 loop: CASKGQGDSPLHF. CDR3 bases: TGTGCCAGCAAGGGACAGGGAGATTCACCCCTCCACTTT.

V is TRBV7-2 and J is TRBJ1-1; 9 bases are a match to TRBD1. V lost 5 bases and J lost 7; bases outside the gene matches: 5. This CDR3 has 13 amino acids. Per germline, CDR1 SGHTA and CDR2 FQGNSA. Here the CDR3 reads CASSRDRAFEAFF. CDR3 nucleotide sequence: TGTGCCAGCAGCCGGGACAGGGCCTTTGAAGCTTTCTTT.

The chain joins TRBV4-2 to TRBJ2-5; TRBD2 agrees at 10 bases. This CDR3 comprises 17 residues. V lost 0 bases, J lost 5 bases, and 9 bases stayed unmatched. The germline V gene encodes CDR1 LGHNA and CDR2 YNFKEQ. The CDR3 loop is CASSQDGLAGAGETQYF. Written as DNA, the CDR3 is TGTGCCAGCAGCCAAGATGGGCTAGCGGGGGCCGGGGAGACCCAGTACTTC.

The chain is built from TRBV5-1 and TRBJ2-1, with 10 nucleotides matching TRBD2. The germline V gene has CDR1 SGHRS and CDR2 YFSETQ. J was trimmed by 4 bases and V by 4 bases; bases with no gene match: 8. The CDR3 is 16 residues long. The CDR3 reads CASSPASGGTYNEQFF. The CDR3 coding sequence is TGCGCCAGCAGCCCGGCTAGCGGGGGAACGTACAATGAGCAGTTCTTC.

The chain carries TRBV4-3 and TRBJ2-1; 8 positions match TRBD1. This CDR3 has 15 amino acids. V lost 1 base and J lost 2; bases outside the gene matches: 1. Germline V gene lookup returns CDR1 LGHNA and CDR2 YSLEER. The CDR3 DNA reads TGCGCCAGCAGCCAAGGACAGGGGACCTACAATGAGCAGTTCTTC. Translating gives CASSQGQGTYNEQFF.

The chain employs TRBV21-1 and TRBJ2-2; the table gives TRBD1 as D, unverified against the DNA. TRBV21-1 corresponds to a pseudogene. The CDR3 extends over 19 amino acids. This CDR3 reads CASSKELGTGPPAAGELFF. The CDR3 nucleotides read TGTGCCAGCAGCAAAGAATTAGGGACAGGACCCCCGGCGGCCGGGGAGCTGTTTTTT.

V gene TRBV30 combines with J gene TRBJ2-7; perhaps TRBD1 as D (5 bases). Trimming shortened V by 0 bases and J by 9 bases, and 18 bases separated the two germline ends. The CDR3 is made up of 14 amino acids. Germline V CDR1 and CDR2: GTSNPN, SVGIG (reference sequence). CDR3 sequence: CAWSVRKTAQRQYF. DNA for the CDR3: TGTGCCTGGAGTGTACGTAAGACAGCACAGAGGCAGTACTTC.